This T cell receptor beta chain appears in the sequencing data of a study of shared clonotypes between healthy human individuals. In the original analysis: ImmunoSEQ junction-only sequences lacked quality scores, so their filtering differed. Assay used: immunoSEQ multiplex PCR; TCRdb lists only in-frame clones, some missing. The V and J calls and clone size are taken from that table; D and trimming were inferred from the DNA. Of around 2,100,000 clones listed, less than 95% are singletons. CD8 cells classed as naive were CD45RO-negative and positively selected for CCR7, excluding terminally differentiated effector memory CD45RA+ cells. CDR3 length: 16 residues. V dropped 4 bases and J dropped 6 bases, with 19 bases sitting between them. Germline V lookup: CDR1 MGHRA, CDR2 YSYEKL.

This chain connects TRBV4-1 to TRBJ1-5; D is perhaps TRBD1 (6 bases). The sequence was obtained from a man aged 18 to 30 in good health. Material for sequencing was naive CD8+ T cells sorted from blood. The CDR3 bases are TGCGCCAGCAGCCCCGGGGTGGGGGCGGTCGTTCAGCCCCAGCATTTT. Residues: CASSPGVGAVVQPQHF.